These 20 T cell receptor beta chains originate from one sample sequenced in a study of T cell repertoires in cytomegalovirus infection (dated by TCRdb to the late 2010s). Reads for this sample came from an Illumina HiSeq 1500. The public reads were reprocessed in TCRdb via fastp at Q25 and MiXCR, keeping in-frame beta chains. Duplicate CDR3 protein sequences are folded into a single record with the most common DNA and genes. The sample has approximately 490,000 distinct CDR3 sequences on record, about 11% of them singletons. 9.5% to 13% of the sample rests with the top ten. The sample was PBMCs. The receptors were gathered from a human donor in good health (CMV status not recorded). Some clones in this sample may be carry-over from other donors' samples.

The J gene is TRBJ1-3, the V gene TRBV20-1; tentative D call: TRBD1 (6 bases). The CDR3 is 14 amino acids. The germline CDR1 and CDR2 sequences are DFQATT and SNEGSKA (reference sequence). Here the CDR3 DNA reads TGCGGGGGGGAGACAGGTTTCTCTGGAAACACCATATATTTT. Encoded protein: CGGETGFSGNTIYF.

This clonotype occurred a few times. A read error may be the cause here, since a much bigger clone is one base away. The chain couples TRBV28 to TRBJ2-1; TRBD1 matches 11 bases. The V gene end was trimmed by 6 bases and the J gene end by 4 bases; junction bases not matched to a gene: 2. CDR1 and CDR2 from the germline V gene are MDHEN and SYDVKM. This CDR3 is 14 amino acids long. This chain's CDR3 is CASRWDRGYNEQFF. CDR3 nucleotide sequence: TGTGCCAGCAGGTGGGACAGGGGGTACAATGAGCAGTTCTTC.

This clonotype was found a few times. This chain links TRBV24-1 with TRBJ2-1, with TRBD2 identical over 11 bases. After removal of 4 bases from V and 0 bases from J, the junction contained 10 bases not matched to a gene. Germline values: CDR1 KGHDR, CDR2 SFDVKD. This CDR3 is built from 19 residues. CDR3 in amino acids: CATSEGSGRALGSYNEQFF. In DNA, the CDR3 is TGTGCCACCAGTGAAGGTAGCGGGAGGGCCCTCGGCTCCTACAATGAGCAGTTCTTC.

At least ten counts were recorded for this clonotype. The chain has TRBV7-9 and TRBJ1-4; 7 nucleotides agree with TRBD1. Germline trimming cut 5 bases from V and 6 bases from J; bases unmatched to any gene: 3. Germline V lookup: CDR1 SEHNR, CDR2 FQNEAQ (reference sequence). This CDR3 contains 13 residues. In nucleotides, the CDR3 is TGTGCCAGCAGCCGGGACAGTCATGAAAAACTGTTTTTT. Its translation: CASSRDSHEKLFF.

This clonotype came up many times. The rearrangement joins TRBV7-3 to TRBJ2-3; a possible D gene is TRBD2 (7 bases). The germline V gene has CDR1 SGHTA and CDR2 FQGTGA. V was clipped by 5 bases and J by 0 bases, with 15 bases between them. This CDR3 is built from 16 residues. CDR3 coding DNA: TGTGCCAGCAGCAATTCTCGGGGGGCTAGCACAGATACGCAGTATTTT. It yields the protein CASSNSRGASTDTQYF.

This clonotype was counted at least ten times. The CDR3 DNA follows: TGTGCCAGCAGTTTATCTCGGGAGCTCGGCTTGGGAGCCTATGGCTACACCTTC. It translates to CASSLSRELGLGAYGYTF. The chain recombines TRBV27 with TRBJ1-2; D ambiguous. Germline CDR1 MNHEY, CDR2 SMNVEV (reference sequence). Trimming stripped 0 bases from V and 4 bases from J, with 21 bases between. The CDR3 runs to 18 residues.

This clonotype was detected ten times or more. CDR3 bases: TGTGCCAGCAGCTTTTGGTCTAGAATGGAAGTCACTGAAGCTTTCTTT. Protein: CASSFWSRMEVTEAFF. This chain links TRBV11-2 with TRBJ1-1; D unresolved. This CDR3 is built from 16 residues. Germline lookup yields CDR1 SGHAT and CDR2 FQNNGV. Trimming stripped 3 bases from V and 4 bases from J, with 18 bases between.

A few counts support this clonotype. The rearrangement uses TRBV28 and TRBJ2-4, with 15 bases identical to TRBD2. This CDR3 is 21 amino acids long. The V and J ends lost 7 bases and 1 base, in that order; junction bases with no gene match: 17. CDR1 MDHEN and CDR2 SYDVKM come from the germline V gene. The CDR3 sequence is CASNPGLAGGGRKGAKNIQYF. The DNA for the CDR3 is TGTGCCAGCAACCCGGGACTAGCGGGAGGTGGAAGAAAAGGGGCCAAAAACATTCAGTACTTC.

This clonotype was observed at least ten times. The genes are TRBV11-3 and TRBJ2-3; 13 bases line up with TRBD2. The CDR3 loop spans 16 amino acids. Germline V lookup: CDR1 SGHNT, CDR2 YENEEA. With 4 bases clipped from V and 5 bases from J, the junction kept 6 bases outside the gene matches. CDR3 nucleotide sequence: TGTGCCAGCAGCTCGGGACTAGCGGGGTCGGTAGATACGCAGTATTTT. Translated, it gives CASSSGLAGSVDTQYF.

The chain is built from TRBV24-1 and TRBJ1-5, with D hard to call. V was cut by 4 bases and J by 4 bases, with 10 bases left in between. The CDR3 loop spans 14 amino acids. Germline loops: CDR1 KGHDR, CDR2 SFDVKD. CDR3 in amino acids: CATSDPGGNQPQHF. The CDR3, as DNA: TGTGCCACCAGTGACCCCGGTGGGAATCAGCCCCAGCATTTT.

The sample holds many counts of this clonotype. The rearrangement joins TRBV6-1 to TRBJ1-2; 9 nucleotides match TRBD1. The germline CDR1 and CDR2 sequences are MNHNS and SASEGT. J gave up 3 bases and V 6 bases, and 2 bases lay outside the gene matches. The CDR3 loop spans 13 amino acids. The CDR3: CASRRTGDYGYTF. CDR3 in DNA: TGTGCCAGCAGGAGGACAGGGGACTATGGCTACACCTTC.

The table lists this clonotype with a few counts. The rearrangement links TRBV20-1 to TRBJ1-1; D remains unclear. The CDR3 contains 12 residues. The germline CDR1 and CDR2 sequences are DFQATT and SNEGSKA (reference sequence). The V end was cut by 4 bases, the J end by 1 base, with 7 bases between. CDR3 in DNA: TGCAGTGCTAAAAACGGGAACACTGAAGCTTTCTTT. Protein sequence: CSAKNGNTEAFF.

This clonotype was recorded many times. The J gene is TRBJ2-3, the V gene TRBV12-3 or TRBV12-4; 7 bases line up with TRBD2. V lost 4 bases to trimming and J lost 1 base; unmatched junction nucleotides: 14. The CDR3 has 18 amino acids. This CDR3 is CASSSLWGGDGGTDTQYF. CDR3 nucleotide sequence: TGTGCCAGCAGTTCCCTCTGGGGAGGGGACGGGGGCACAGATACGCAGTATTTT.

This clonotype came up many times. The chain has TRBV7-2 and TRBJ1-2; TRBD1 agrees at 7 bases. Per the germline V gene, CDR1 is SGHTA and CDR2 is FQGNSA. This CDR3 contains 13 residues. V dropped 5 bases and J dropped 8; count of bases not matched to a gene: 8. CDR3 DNA: TGTGCCAGCAGCCCTCTCCAGGGGGGAGGCTACACCTTC. Its protein product is CASSPLQGGGYTF.

This clonotype was seen many times. The V and J genes are TRBV7-9 and TRBJ2-1; D is perhaps TRBD1 (6 bases). CDR1 and CDR2 (germline): SEHNR, FQNEAQ (reference sequence). V was cut by 4 bases and J by 2 bases, with 12 bases left in between. This CDR3 contains 15 residues. The DNA for the CDR3 is TGTGCCAGCAGCTCTGACAGGTCCCCCTACAATGAGCAGTTCTTC. It encodes CASSSDRSPYNEQFF.

This clonotype was picked up a small number of times. One end of the junction varies from germline; a read error may be responsible. The CDR3 region is CASSLEATSGIGGF. In DNA, the CDR3 is TGCGCCAGCAGCTTGGAGGCGACTAGCGGGATAGGAGGTTTT. The rearrangement joins TRBV5-1 to TRBJ2-3, with 11 bases identical to TRBD2. The CDR3 totals 14 residues. Per germline, CDR1 SGHRS and CDR2 YFSETQ.

This clonotype was observed a few times. This chain links TRBV19 with TRBJ1-1; D may be TRBD1 (5 bases). The germline V and J ends were trimmed by 6 bases and 7 bases, with 12 bases remaining between them. This CDR3 has 12 amino acids. Germline CDR1 is LNHDA and CDR2 is SQIVND (reference sequence). CDR3 in DNA: TGTGCCAGTAGGGGGGTGACGGATGAAGCTTTCTTT. Amino acids: CASRGVTDEAFF.

This clonotype has ten or more counts. V and J are TRBV9 and TRBJ2-1, with a weak D call TRBD1 (7 bases). V shed 0 bases and J shed 0 bases, with 16 bases lying between them. The CDR3 spans 18 residues. From germline, CDR1 is SGDLS and CDR2 YYNGEE. The CDR3 region is CASSVAKEGASSYNEQFF. The CDR3 DNA is TGTGCCAGCAGCGTAGCTAAGGAGGGGGCTAGCTCCTACAATGAGCAGTTCTTC.

The rearrangement links TRBV19 to TRBJ2-6, with D hard to call. The CDR3 extends over 15 amino acids. CDR1 is LNHDA, CDR2 SQIVND, per germline (reference sequence). The V end was cut by 4 bases, the J end by 0 bases, with 7 bases between. CDR3 sequence (DNA): TGTGCCAGTAGTACAACAAGCTCTGGGGCCAACGTCCTGACTTTC. Translated: CASSTTSSGANVLTF. The full variable domain, its missing parts supplied by reference TRBV19 and TRBJ2-6, is DGGITQSPKYLFRKEGQNVTLSCEQNLNHDAMYWYRQDPGQGLRLIYYSQIVNDFQKGDIAEGYSVSREKKESFPLTVTSAQKNPTAFYLCASSTTSSGANVLTFGAGSRLTVL.

This sequence joins TRBV9 and TRBJ2-1; maybe TRBD2 (5 bases). CDR3 size: 15 residues. In germline, CDR1 is SGDLS, CDR2 YYNGEE. Trimming left V 0 bases short and J 4 bases short, with 11 bases between. This CDR3 reads CASSVEIGGYNEQFF. The CDR3 DNA follows: TGTGCCAGCAGCGTAGAGATCGGCGGGTACAATGAGCAGTTCTTC.